This T cell receptor beta chain originates from a study of blood T cell repertoires in COVID-19. V lost 4 bases and J 0 bases, leaving 13 bases between the germline ends. This CDR3 spans 16 amino acids. CDR1 and CDR2 (germline): MNHNS, SASEGT. The authors' processing: How many nucleated cells were present was estimated from reference gene primer amplification. Using immunoSEQ multiplex PCR, the repertoire was profiled, and TCRdb retains in-frame clones only, with some absent. V and J calls and clone size come straight from that table; D and trimming were deduced from the DNA. The sample consists of about 190,000 clones, roughly 90% of them appearing once.

This clonotype originated in a man aged 40-55 years with acute or convalescent COVID-19. What was sequenced was peripheral blood. The gene calls are TRBV6-1 and TRBJ1-3; D may be TRBD1 (6 bases). In DNA, the CDR3 is TGTGCCAGCAGTGCCCATGACAGGAGCTCTGGAAACACCATATATTTT. Translation gives CASSAHDRSSGNTIYF.